This T cell receptor beta chain came from a study of yellow fever vaccine responses in identical twins. V was trimmed by 5 bases and J by 0 bases, leaving 5 bases between them. The CDR3 runs to 13 residues. TCRdb ran MiXCR on the RT-PCR reads and lists one entry per CDR3 protein. The sample records roughly 1,700 distinct CDR3 sequences, less than 85% being singletons. This TCR was recovered from a female donor who received the yellow fever vaccine. The V and J genes are TRBV12-3 or TRBV12-4 and TRBJ2-1; no reliable D call. Material: T cells from blood (PBMCs), unsorted or a sorted subset (not recorded which), obtained before or after yellow fever vaccination (not recorded which). This CDR3 is CASSLSSYNEQFF. The DNA for the CDR3 is TGTGCCAGCAGTCTTAGCTCCTACAATGAGCAGTTCTTC.